This TCR beta chain is from a study of OX40 agonist ivuxolimab in advanced cancers. For context, the study as a whole: Ivuxolimab was an agonistic, fully human IgG2 monoclonal antibody directed against OX40 (CD134), a costimulatory receptor. Intravenous ivuxolimab was administered to patients every 2 weeks at six dose levels: 0.01, 0.1, 0.3, 1.5, 3 and 10 mg/kg. Among the approximately 54 dose-escalation patients, approximately 20 had hepatocellular carcinoma, approximately 15 melanoma, 9 renal cell carcinoma and 9 head and neck cancer. The dose-escalation cohort was 82.7% male with a mean age of about 60 years, ranging from about 20 to 85. Patients were allowed to have had prior anti-PD-1, anti-PD-L1 or anti-CTLA-4 therapy, and 40% of the dose-escalation patients had previously received checkpoint inhibitors. Partial responses occurred in three dose-escalation patients, of whom one had hepatocellular carcinoma and two had cutaneous melanoma. Peripheral TCRbeta sequencing aimed to test whether ivuxolimab altered TCR sequence diversity and caused clonal T-cell expansion. The paper covers the monotherapy dose-escalation part of the phase I ivuxolimab trial, which included N ≈ 50 patients. Study-wide findings and limitations: On average, CD8+ T cells showed more expanded clones than CD4+ T cells after ivuxolimab. At doses of 0.1 to 3.0 mg/kg, clonal expansion of both CD4+ and CD8+ T cells in blood was seen between baseline and week 6. Low levels of normalized T-cell clonal expansion were also shown by some nonresponding patients. The antigen specificity of the clonally expanded peripheral T cells was not determined. Partial responders in the 0.1-3.0 mg/kg groups had among the lowest normalized peripheral clonal expansion, especially among CD8+ T cells.

A remark on this clone: The antigen it recognizes is unknown. The sample holds no much larger clone one base away, and base qualities are not on file.

Patients with autoimmune disease history or receiving systemic immunosuppression were excluded from the trial. In every dose cohort, peripheral blood was drawn for TCR sequencing at baseline, cycle 4 day 1, and cycle 7 day 1. Samples came from an open-label, multicenter, first-in-human phase I dose-escalation trial of ivuxolimab. Adults with locally advanced or metastatic melanoma, renal cell carcinoma, hepatocellular carcinoma or head and neck squamous cell carcinoma were enrolled in the trial. Before TCR sequencing, CD4+ T cells and CD8+ T cells were sorted from peripheral blood as separate populations. The germline V gene sets CDR1 to SGDLS and CDR2 to YYNGEE. From its cysteine to its phenylalanine, the CDR3 spans 15 amino acids. The CDR3 DNA has 45 bases and is translated from base 1. A distance of 13 bases separates the germline ends of V and J, which lose 3 bases and 2 bases respectively. Genomic DNA was isolated from the sorted cells so that the TCRbeta CDR3 region could be sequenced. The immunoSEQ Assay was used to sequence the TCRbeta CDR3 regions. TCRdb retrieved this table from immuneACCESS and kept in-frame rearrangements only. Not all clones are present; in checked studies, unresolved V genes account for under half, and no reason is known for the remainder. This sample is represented by about 17,000 clones; roughly 89% of them were singletons. The top ten hold less than 80% of the sample.

Recombination linked TRBV9 to TRBJ2-3; a confident D gene designation cannot be given. The sequence came from an adult with an advanced solid tumor such as melanoma, head and neck, liver or kidney cancer. The starting material was CD4+ or CD8+ T cells sorted from blood, obtained in a trial of the OX40 agonist ivuxolimab. Read as DNA, the sequence is TGTGCCAGCAGCGAAGGTTGGGGTTCCACAGATACGCAGTATTTT. The encoded protein is CASSEGWGSTDTQYF.